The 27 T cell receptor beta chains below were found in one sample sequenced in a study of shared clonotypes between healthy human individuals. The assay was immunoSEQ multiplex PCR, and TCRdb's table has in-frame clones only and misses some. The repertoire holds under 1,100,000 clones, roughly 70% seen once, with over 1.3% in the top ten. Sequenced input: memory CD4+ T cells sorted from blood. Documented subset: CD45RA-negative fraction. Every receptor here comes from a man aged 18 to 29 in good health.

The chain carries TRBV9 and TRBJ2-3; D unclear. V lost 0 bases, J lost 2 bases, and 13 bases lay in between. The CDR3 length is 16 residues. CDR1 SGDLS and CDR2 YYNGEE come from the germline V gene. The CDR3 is CASSVGAYSPTDTQYF. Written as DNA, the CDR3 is TGTGCCAGCAGCGTAGGGGCTTACTCCCCCACAGATACGCAGTATTTT.

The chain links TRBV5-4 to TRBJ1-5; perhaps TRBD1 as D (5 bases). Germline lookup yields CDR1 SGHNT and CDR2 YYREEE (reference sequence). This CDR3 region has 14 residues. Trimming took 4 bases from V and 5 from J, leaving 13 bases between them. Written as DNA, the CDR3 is TGTGCCAGCAGCCAAGGTTCGGGGGATCAGCCCCAGCATTTT. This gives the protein CASSQGSGDQPQHF.

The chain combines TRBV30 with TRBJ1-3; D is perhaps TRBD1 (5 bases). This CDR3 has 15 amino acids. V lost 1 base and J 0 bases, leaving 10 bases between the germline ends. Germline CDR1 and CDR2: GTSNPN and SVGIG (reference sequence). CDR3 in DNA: TGTGCCTGGAGTGCTGACAGCTACTCTGGAAACACCATATATTTT. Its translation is CAWSADSYSGNTIYF.

The CDR3 nucleotides read TGTGCCAGCAGAACGACAGGGGACTATGGCTACACCTTC. It specifies CASRTTGDYGYTF. The chain uses TRBV28 and TRBJ1-2; 8 nucleotides align to TRBD1. The CDR3 contains 13 residues. The germline gives CDR1 MDHEN, CDR2 SYDVKM. With 6 bases clipped from V and 3 bases from J, the junction kept 3 bases outside the gene matches.

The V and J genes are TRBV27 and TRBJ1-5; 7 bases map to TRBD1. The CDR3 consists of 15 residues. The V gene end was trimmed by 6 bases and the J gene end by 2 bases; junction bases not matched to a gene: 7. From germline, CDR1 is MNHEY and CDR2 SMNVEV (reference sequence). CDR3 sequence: CASRPRQGGNQPQHF. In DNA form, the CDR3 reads TGTGCCAGCAGACCGCGACAGGGTGGCAATCAGCCCCAGCATTTT.

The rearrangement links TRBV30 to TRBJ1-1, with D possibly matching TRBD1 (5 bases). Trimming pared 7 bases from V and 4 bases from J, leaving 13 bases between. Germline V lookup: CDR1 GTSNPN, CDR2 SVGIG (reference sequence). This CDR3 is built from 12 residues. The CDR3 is CASSREVTEAFF. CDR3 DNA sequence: TGTGCCTCCTCCAGGGAGGTCACTGAAGCTTTCTTT.

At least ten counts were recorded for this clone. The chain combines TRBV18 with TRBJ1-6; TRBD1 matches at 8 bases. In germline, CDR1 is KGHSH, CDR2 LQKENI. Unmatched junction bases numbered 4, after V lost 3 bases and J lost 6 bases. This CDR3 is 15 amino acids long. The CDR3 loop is CASSPGQGANSPLHF. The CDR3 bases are TGTGCCAGCTCACCGGGCCAGGGGGCTAATTCACCCCTCCACTTT. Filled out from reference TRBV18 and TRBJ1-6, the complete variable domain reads NAGVMQNPRHLVRRRGQEARLRCSPMKGHSHVYWYRQLPEEGLKFMVYLQKENIIDESGMPKERFSAEFPKEGPSILRIQQVVRGDSAAYFCASSPGQGANSPLHFGNGTRLTVT.

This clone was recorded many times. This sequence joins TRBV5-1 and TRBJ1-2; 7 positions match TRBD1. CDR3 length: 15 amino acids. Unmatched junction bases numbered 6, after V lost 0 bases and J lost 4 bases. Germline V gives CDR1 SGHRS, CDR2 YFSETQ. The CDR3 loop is CASSLEGASVYGYTF. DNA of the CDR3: TGCGCCAGCAGCTTGGAGGGGGCGTCGGTCTATGGCTACACCTTC.

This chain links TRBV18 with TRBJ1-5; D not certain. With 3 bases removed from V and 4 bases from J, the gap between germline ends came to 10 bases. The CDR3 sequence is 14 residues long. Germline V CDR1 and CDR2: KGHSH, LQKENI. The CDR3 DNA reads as TGTGCCAGCTCACCCGTTACGGGTAATCAGCCCCAGCATTTT. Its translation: CASSPVTGNQPQHF.

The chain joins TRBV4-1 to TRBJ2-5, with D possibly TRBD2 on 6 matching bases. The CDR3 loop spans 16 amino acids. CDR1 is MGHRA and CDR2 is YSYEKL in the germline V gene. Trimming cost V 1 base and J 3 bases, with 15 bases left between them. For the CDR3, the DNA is TGCGCCAGCAGCCAAGTTGGGACTGGATTAAAAGAGACCCAGTACTTC. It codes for CASSQVGTGLKETQYF.

CDR3 sequence: CASSLVRGGNEKLFF. The CDR3 region has the DNA TGTGCCAGCAGCCTCGTAAGAGGGGGCAATGAAAAACTGTTTTTT. The chain links TRBV28 to TRBJ1-4, with TRBD1 matching over 7 bases. The germline V gene has CDR1 MDHEN and CDR2 SYDVKM. This CDR3 is 15 amino acids long. Trimming took 6 bases from V and 5 from J; bases not matched to a gene: 9.

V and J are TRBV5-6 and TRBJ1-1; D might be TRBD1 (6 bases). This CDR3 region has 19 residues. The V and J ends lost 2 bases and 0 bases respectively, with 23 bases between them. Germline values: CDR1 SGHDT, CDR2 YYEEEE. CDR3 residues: CASSLGFAGQGKMNTEAFF. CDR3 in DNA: TGTGCCAGCAGCTTAGGGTTTGCCGGGCAGGGGAAAATGAACACTGAAGCTTTCTTT.

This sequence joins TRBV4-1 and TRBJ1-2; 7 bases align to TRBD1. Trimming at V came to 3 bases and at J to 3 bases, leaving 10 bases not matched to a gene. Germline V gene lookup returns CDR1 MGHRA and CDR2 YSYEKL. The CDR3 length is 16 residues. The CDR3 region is CASSHTSGGFYYGYTF. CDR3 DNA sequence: TGCGCCAGCAGCCACACCTCAGGGGGGTTTTACTATGGCTACACCTTC.

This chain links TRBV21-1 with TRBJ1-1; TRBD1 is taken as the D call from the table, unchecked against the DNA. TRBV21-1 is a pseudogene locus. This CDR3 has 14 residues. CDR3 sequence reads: CASSVMTENTEAFF. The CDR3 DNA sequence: TGTGCCAGCAGCGTGATGACAGAGAACACTGAAGCTTTCTTT.

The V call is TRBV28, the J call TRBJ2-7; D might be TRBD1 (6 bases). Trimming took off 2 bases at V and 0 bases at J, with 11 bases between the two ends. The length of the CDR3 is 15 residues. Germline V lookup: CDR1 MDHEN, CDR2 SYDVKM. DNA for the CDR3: TGTGCCAGCAGTTTACCAGGACAGAGCTCCTACGAGCAGTACTTC. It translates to CASSLPGQSSYEQYF.

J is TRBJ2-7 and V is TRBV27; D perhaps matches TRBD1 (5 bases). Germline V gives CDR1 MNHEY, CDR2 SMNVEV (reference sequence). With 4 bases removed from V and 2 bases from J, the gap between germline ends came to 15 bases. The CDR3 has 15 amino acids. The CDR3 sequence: CASSSDSGWAYEQYF. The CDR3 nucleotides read TGTGCCAGCAGTTCCGACAGTGGTTGGGCCTACGAGCAGTACTTC.

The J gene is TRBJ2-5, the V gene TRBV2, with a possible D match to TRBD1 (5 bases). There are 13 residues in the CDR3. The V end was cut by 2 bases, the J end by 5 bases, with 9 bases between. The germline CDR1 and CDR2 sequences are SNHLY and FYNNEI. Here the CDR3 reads CASSETGWETQYF. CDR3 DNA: TGTGCCAGCAGTGAAACAGGATGGGAGACCCAGTACTTC.

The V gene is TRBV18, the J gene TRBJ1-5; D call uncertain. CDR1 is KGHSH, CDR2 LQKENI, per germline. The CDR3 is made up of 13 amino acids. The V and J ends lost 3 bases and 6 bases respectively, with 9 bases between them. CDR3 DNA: TGTGCCAGCTCACCTCGGGGAGGTCAGCCCCAGCATTTT. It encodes CASSPRGGQPQHF. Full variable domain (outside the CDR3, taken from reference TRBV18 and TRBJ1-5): NAGVMQNPRHLVRRRGQEARLRCSPMKGHSHVYWYRQLPEEGLKFMVYLQKENIIDESGMPKERFSAEFPKEGPSILRIQQVVRGDSAAYFCASSPRGGQPQHFGDGTRLSIL.

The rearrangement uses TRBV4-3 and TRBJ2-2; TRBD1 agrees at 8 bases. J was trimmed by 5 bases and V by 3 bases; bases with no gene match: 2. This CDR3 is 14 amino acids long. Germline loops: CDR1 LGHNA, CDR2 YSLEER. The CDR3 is CASSQTGVTGELFF. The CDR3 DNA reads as TGCGCCAGCAGCCAGACAGGGGTAACCGGGGAGCTGTTTTTT.

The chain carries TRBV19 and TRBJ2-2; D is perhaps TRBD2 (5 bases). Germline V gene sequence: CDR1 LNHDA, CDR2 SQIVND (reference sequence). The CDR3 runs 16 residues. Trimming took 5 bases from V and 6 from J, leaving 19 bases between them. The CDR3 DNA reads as TGTGCCAGTAGTCCCCCTCGGGGTAGCCGGCCCGGGGAGCTGTTTTTT. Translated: CASSPPRGSRPGELFF.

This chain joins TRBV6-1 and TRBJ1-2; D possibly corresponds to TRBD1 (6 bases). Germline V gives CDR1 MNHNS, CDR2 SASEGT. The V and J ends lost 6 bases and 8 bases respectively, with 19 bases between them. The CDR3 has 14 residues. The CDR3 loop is CASSPEKVTGGYTF. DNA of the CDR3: TGTGCCAGCAGCCCTGAAAAAGTCACAGGGGGCTACACCTTC.

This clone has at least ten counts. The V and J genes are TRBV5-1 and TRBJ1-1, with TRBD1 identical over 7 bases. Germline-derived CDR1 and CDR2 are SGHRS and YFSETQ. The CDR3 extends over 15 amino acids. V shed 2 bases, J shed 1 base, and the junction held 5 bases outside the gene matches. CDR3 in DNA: TGCGCCAGCAGCTTAGAGCGGACAGGGAACACTGAAGCTTTCTTT. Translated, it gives CASSLERTGNTEAFF.

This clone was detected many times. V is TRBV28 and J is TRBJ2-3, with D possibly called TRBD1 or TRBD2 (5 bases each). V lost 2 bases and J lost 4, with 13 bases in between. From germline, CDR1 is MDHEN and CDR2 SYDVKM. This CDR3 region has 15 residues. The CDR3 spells CASSLQGEGADTQYF. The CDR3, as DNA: TGTGCCAGCAGTTTACAGGGAGAGGGCGCAGATACGCAGTATTTT.

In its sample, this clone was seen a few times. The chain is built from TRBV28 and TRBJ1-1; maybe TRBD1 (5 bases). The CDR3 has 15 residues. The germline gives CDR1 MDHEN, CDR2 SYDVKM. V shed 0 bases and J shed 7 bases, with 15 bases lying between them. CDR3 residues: CASSLWGGMTGEAFF. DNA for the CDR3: TGTGCCAGCAGTTTATGGGGGGGGATGACGGGTGAAGCTTTCTTT.

This CDR3 reads CASRAGQGGNQPQHF. Written as DNA, the CDR3 is TGTGCCAGCAGAGCCGGACAGGGAGGCAATCAGCCCCAGCATTTT. The chain joins TRBV2 to TRBJ1-5; the match to TRBD1 covers 8 bases. Losses at the gene ends were 6 bases for V and 2 bases for J; bases not matched to a gene: 6. CDR1 and CDR2 from the germline V gene are SNHLY and FYNNEI. The CDR3 is 15 residues long.

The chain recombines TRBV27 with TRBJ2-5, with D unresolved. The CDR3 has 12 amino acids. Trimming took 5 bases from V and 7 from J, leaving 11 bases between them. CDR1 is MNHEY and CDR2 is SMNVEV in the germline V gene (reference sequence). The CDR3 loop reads CASSTIYGTQYF. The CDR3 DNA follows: TGTGCCAGCAGTACTATTTATGGGACCCAGTACTTC.

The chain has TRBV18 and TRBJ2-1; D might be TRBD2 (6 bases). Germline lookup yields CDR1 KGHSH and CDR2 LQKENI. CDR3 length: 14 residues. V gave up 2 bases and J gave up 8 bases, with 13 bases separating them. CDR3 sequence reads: CASSPIRGNHEQFF. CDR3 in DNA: TGTGCCAGCTCACCAATCCGGGGGAACCATGAGCAGTTCTTC. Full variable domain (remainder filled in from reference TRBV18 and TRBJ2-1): NAGVMQNPRHLVRRRGQEARLRCSPMKGHSHVYWYRQLPEEGLKFMVYLQKENIIDESGMPKERFSAEFPKEGPSILRIQQVVRGDSAAYFCASSPIRGNHEQFFGPGTRLTVL.